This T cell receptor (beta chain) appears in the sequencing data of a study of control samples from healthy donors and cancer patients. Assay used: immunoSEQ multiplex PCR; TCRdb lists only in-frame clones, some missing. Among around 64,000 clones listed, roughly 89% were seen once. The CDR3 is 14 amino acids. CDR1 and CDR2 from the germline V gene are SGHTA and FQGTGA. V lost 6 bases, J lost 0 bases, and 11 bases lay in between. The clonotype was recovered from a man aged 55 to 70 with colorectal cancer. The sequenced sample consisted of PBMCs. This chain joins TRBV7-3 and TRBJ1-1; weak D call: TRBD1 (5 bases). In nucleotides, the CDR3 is TGTGCCAGCAGTCCGGGGCCAATGAACACTGAAGCTTTCTTT. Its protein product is CASSPGPMNTEAFF.